This T cell receptor beta chain was recorded in a study of T cell responses to AZD1222 COVID-19 vaccine. TCRdb's table, derived via immunoSEQ multiplex PCR, lists solely in-frame clones and lacks some. The sample contains roughly 78,000 clones, 82% of which appear only once. This sequence was found in an adult in good health. The source was peripheral blood, collected on day 0 of AZD1222 vaccination.

The CDR3 nucleotides are TGCGCCAGCAGCCAGGGTTCGACTGAAAAACTGTTTTTT. It specifies CASSQGSTEKLFF. The chain has TRBV4-3 and TRBJ1-4, with no clear D. This CDR3 spans 13 amino acids. The germline V and J ends were trimmed by 3 bases and 7 bases, with 9 bases remaining between them. CDR1 and CDR2 (germline): LGHNA, YSLEER.